This T cell receptor beta chain was obtained from a study of blood T cells in healthy people across ages. Findings of the study overall: A roughly linear age-dependent decrease characterized TCR beta diversity per million T cells. Aged donors had fewer naive CD4+ cells and lower diversity than long-lived donors.

For every donor, a draw yielded roughly 10 milliliters of peripheral blood. Then a second PCR, running about 6 to 11 cycles, was carried out with a sample-barcoded 5' primer and a J-beta primer mix. Sequencing yielded, for each sample, at least 2.5 million paired-end reads carrying CDR3. TCRdb processed the 5' RACE reads anew with MiXCR; each CDR3 protein has one entry. The sample lists roughly 730,000 distinct CDR3 sequences, roughly 50% occurring once. On this clonotype itself: Antigen specificity is unknown.

The CDR3 runs to 15 residues. J is TRBJ2-5 and V is TRBV12-3 or TRBV12-4, with D unclear. The J call is in doubt because the DNA end fits TRBJ2-7 better. Input material: blood. This TCR was sampled from a man in his forties or fifties in good health. Here the CDR3 DNA reads TGTGCCAGCAGTTTGAACGGCCCGAGCTCCTACGAGCAGTACTTC. This translates into CASSLNGPSSYEQYF.